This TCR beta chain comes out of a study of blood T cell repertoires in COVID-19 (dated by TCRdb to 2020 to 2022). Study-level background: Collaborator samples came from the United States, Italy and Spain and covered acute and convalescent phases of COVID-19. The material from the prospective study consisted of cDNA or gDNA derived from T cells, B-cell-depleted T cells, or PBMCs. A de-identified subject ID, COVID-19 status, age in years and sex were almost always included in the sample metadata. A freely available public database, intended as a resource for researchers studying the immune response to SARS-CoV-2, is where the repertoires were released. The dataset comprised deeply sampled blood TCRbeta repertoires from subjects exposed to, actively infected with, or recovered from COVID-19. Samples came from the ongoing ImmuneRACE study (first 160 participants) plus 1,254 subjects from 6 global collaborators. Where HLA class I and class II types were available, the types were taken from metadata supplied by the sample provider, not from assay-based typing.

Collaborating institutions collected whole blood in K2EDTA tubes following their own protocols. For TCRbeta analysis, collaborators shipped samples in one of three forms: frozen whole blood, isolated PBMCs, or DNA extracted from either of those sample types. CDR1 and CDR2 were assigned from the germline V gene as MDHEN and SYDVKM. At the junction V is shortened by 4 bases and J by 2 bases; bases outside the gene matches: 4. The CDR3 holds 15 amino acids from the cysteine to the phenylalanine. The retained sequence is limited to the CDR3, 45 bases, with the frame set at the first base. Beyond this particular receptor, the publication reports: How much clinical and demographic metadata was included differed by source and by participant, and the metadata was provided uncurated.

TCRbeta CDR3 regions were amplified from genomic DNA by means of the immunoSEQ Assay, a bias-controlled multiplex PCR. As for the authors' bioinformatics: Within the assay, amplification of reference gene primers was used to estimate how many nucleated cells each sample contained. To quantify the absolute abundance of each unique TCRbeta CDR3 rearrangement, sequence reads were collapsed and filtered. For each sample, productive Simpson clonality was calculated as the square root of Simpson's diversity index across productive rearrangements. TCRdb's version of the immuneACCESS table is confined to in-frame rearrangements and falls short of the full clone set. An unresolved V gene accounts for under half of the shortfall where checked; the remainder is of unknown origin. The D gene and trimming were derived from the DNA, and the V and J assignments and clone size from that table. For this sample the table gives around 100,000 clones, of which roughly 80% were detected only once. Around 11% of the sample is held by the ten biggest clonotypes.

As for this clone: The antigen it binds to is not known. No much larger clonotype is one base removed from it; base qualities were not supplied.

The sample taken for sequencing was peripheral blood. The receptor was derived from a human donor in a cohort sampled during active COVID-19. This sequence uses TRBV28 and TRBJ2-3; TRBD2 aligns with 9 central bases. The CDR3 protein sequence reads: CASSSAGGITDTQYF. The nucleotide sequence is TGTGCCAGCAGTTCAGCGGGGGGCATCACAGATACGCAGTATTTT.